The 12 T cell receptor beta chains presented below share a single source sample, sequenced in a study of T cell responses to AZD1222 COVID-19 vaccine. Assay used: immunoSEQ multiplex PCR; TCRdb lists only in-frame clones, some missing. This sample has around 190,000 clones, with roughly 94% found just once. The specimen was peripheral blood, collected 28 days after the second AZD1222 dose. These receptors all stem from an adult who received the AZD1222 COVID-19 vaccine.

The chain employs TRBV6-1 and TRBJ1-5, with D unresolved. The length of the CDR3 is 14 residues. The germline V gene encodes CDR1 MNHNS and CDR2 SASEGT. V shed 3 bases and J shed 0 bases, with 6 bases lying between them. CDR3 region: CASSEIASNQPQHF. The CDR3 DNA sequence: TGTGCCAGCAGTGAGATCGCTAGCAATCAGCCCCAGCATTTT.

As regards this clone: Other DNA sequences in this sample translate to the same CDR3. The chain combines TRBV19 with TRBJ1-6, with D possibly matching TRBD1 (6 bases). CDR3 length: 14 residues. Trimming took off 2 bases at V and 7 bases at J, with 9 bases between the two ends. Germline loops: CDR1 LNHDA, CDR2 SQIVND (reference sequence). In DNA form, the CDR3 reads TGTGCCAGTAGTATAACAGGGCCGAATTCACCCCTCCACTTT. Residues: CASSITGPNSPLHF.

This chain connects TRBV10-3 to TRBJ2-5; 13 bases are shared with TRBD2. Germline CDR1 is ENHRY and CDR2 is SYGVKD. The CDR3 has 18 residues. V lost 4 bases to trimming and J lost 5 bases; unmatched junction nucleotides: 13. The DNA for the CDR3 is TGTGCCATCAGTGGGGGACCTCGGACTAGCGGGGGCCGGGAGACCCAGTACTTC. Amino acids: CAISGGPRTSGGRETQYF.

CDR3 region: CASSKVIFVTRAEGDSAYEQYF. Here the CDR3 DNA reads TGTGCCAGCAGCAAAGTAATCTTCGTGACTCGGGCAGAGGGGGATTCCGCTTACGAGCAGTACTTC. The J gene is TRBJ2-7, the V gene TRBV21-1; TRBD1 reflects the table's D call only, with no check against the DNA. TRBV21-1 is given as a pseudogene. The CDR3 totals 22 residues.

The CDR3 protein is CASSIILFAGELFF. Written as DNA, the CDR3 is TGTGCCAGTAGTATAATACTCTTCGCCGGGGAGCTGTTTTTT. The chain carries TRBV19 and TRBJ2-2; D is unclear. V was pared by 2 bases and J by 6 bases, with 10 bases between. The CDR3 has 14 amino acids. The germline V gene has CDR1 LNHDA and CDR2 SQIVND (reference sequence).

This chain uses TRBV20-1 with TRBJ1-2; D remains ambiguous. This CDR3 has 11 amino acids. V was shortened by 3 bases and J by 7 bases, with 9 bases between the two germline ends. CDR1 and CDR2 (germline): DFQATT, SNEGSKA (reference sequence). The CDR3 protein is CSASPRVGYTF. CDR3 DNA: TGCAGTGCTAGTCCAAGAGTTGGCTACACCTTC.

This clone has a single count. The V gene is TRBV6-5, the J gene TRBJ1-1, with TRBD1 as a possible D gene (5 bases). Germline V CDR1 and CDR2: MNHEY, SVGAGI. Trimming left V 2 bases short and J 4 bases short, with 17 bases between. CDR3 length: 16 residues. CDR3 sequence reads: CASSYGATPLSTEAFF. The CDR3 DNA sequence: TGTGCCAGCAGTTACGGGGCAACCCCACTGAGCACTGAAGCTTTCTTT.

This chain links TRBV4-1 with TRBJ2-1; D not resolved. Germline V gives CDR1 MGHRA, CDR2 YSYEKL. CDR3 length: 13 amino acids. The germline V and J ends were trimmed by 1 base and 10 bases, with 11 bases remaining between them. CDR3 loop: CASSQAPLFEQFF. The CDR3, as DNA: TGCGCCAGCAGCCAAGCTCCCCTCTTCGAGCAGTTCTTC.

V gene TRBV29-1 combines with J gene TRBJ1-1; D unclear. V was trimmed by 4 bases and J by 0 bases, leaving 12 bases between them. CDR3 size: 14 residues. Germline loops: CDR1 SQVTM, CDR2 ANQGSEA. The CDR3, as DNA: TGCAGCGTTGCCCGGGCGCCGTTGAACACTGAAGCTTTCTTT. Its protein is CSVARAPLNTEAFF.

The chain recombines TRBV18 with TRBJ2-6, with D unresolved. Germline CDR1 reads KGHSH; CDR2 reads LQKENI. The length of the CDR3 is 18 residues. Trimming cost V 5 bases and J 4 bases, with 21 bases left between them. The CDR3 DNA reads TGTGCCAGCTCAACCACCGGATATCTCGGGTTGGGGGCCAACGTCCTGACTTTC. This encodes CASSTTGYLGLGANVLTF. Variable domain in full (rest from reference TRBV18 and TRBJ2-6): NAGVMQNPRHLVRRRGQEARLRCSPMKGHSHVYWYRQLPEEGLKFMVYLQKENIIDESGMPKERFSAEFPKEGPSILRIQQVVRGDSAAYFCASSTTGYLGLGANVLTFGAGSRLTVL.

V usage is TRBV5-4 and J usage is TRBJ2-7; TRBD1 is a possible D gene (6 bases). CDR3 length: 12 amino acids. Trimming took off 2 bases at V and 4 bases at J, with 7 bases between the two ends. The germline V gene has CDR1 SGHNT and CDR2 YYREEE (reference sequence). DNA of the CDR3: TGTGCCAGCAGCTTTCAGGGGTACGAGCAGTACTTC. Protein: CASSFQGYEQYF.

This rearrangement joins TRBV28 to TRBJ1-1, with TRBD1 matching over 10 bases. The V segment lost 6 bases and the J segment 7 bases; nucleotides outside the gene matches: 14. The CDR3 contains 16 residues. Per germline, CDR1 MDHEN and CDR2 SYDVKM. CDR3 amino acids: CASRLGTGARNGEAFF. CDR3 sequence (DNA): TGTGCCAGCAGACTAGGGACAGGGGCCAGGAACGGTGAAGCTTTCTTT. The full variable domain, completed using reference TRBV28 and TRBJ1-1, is DVKVTQSSRYLVKRTGEKVFLECVQDMDHENMFWYRQDPGLGLRLIYFSYDVKMKEKGDIPEGYSVSREKKERFSLILESASTNQTSMYLCASRLGTGARNGEAFFGQGTRLTVV.